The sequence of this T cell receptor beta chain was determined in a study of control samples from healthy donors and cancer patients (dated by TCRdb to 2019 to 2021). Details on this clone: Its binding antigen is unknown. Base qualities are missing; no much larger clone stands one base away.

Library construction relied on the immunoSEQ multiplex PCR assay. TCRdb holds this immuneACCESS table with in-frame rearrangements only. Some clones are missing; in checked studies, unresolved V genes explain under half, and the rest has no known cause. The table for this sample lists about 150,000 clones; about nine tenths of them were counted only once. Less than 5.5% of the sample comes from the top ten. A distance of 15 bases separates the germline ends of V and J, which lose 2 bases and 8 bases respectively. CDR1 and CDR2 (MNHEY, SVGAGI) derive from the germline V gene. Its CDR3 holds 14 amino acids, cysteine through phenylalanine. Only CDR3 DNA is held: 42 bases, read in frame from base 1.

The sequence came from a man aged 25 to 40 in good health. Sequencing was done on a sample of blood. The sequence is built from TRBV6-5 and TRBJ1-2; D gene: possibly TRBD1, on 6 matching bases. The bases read TGTGCCAGCAGTTACGATGGGGGGGCGGAAGGCTACACCTTC. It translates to CASSYDGGAEGYTF.